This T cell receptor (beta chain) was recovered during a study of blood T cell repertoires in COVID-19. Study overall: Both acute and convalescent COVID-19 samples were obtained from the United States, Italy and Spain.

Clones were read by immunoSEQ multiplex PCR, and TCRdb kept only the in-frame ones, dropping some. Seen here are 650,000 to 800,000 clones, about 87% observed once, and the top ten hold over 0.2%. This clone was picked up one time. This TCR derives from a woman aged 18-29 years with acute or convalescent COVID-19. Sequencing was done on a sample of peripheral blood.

CDR3 in DNA: TGTGCCAGTCGACAGGGGGAAAATGAAAAACTGTTTTTT. It specifies CASRQGENEKLFF. The rearrangement joins TRBV2 to TRBJ1-4; TRBD1 matches 9 bases. J gave up 5 bases and V 9 bases, and 4 bases lay outside the gene matches. The CDR3 sequence is 13 residues long. In germline, CDR1 is SNHLY, CDR2 FYNNEI.